The 17 T cell receptor beta chains in this list originate from one sample, sequenced in a study of T cells in Graves' hyperthyroidism and ophthalmopathy. TCR beta CDR3 regions were amplified from RNA. The HTBI primer set was used in a first-round RT-PCR of the TCR CDR3. MiXCR, applied by TCRdb to the multiplex PCR reads, yields one record per CDR3 protein. The sample consists of around 520,000 distinct CDR3 sequences, about 15% of them appearing once. Sequencing was performed on blood. The receptors were gathered from a woman aged 40 to 50 with Graves' hyperthyroidism.

In this sample, this clonotype turned up a few times. The rearrangement joins TRBV30 to TRBJ2-7, with 8 bases matching TRBD1. Losses at the gene ends were 4 bases for V and 2 bases for J; bases not matched to a gene: 13. Per germline, CDR1 GTSNPN and CDR2 SVGIG (reference sequence). The CDR3 totals 16 residues. CDR3 in amino acids: CAWTRIPGGATYEQYF. CDR3 bases: TGTGCCTGGACTCGTATTCCAGGGGGCGCGACCTACGAGCAGTACTTC.

As regards this clonotype: At one boundary the junction diverges from the germline segment, which might be a read error. The chain joins TRBV5-8 to TRBJ1-5; D is possibly TRBD1 (6 bases). Germline CDR1 is SGHTS and CDR2 is YDEGEE. The CDR3 is 14 amino acids. CDR3 protein: CASSLQGYNQPQHF. The CDR3 region has the DNA TGTGCCAGCAGCCTCCAGGGGTACAATCAACCCCAGCATTTT.

This clonotype was recorded many times. The V call is TRBV6-5, the J call TRBJ1-5; D gene ambiguous. The germline V gene has CDR1 MNHEY and CDR2 SVGAGI. Between the trimmed V and J ends, which lost 0 bases and 4 bases, there was a span of 13 bases. The CDR3 loop spans 16 amino acids. This CDR3 reads CASSYSSARGNQPQHF. In nucleotides, the CDR3 is TGTGCCAGCAGTTACTCTAGCGCGCGGGGAAATCAGCCCCAGCATTTT.

This clonotype was detected ten times or more. V gene TRBV20-1 combines with J gene TRBJ2-1, with 10 nucleotides matching TRBD2. CDR3 size: 14 residues. The ends lost 4 bases at V and 6 bases at J; junction bases unmatched: 6. Per the germline V gene, CDR1 is DFQATT and CDR2 is SNEGSKA (reference sequence). This CDR3 reads CSATSGRGANEQFF. The CDR3, as DNA: TGCAGTGCTACTAGCGGGAGAGGGGCCAATGAGCAGTTCTTC.

The V call is TRBV14, the J call TRBJ1-3, with D hard to call. The germline CDR1 and CDR2 sequences are SGHDN and FVKESK. The CDR3 spans 15 residues. With 0 bases removed from V and 1 base from J, the gap between germline ends came to 7 bases. The CDR3 loop is CASSQEGGSGNTIYF. The CDR3 DNA follows: TGTGCCAGCAGCCAAGAAGGAGGGTCTGGAAACACCATATATTTT.

This clonotype was counted ten times or more. The genes are TRBV12-3 or TRBV12-4 and TRBJ2-7; 8 bases agree with TRBD2. CDR3 size: 15 residues. V gave up 2 bases and J gave up 7 bases; unmatched junction bases: 10. Written as DNA, the CDR3 is TGTGCCAGCAGTTTAAGCGGGAGATCAGGGCGGGAGCAGTACTTC. Its protein is CASSLSGRSGREQYF.

This clonotype showed up many times. The V and J genes are TRBV20-1 and TRBJ1-6, with 9 nucleotides matching TRBD1. V was clipped by 0 bases and J by 7 bases; unmatched bases: 7. The CDR3 consists of 16 residues. Germline-derived CDR1 and CDR2 are DFQATT and SNEGSKA (reference sequence). CDR3 protein: CSARDLSGTGNSPLHF. The CDR3 coding sequence is TGCAGTGCTAGAGACCTGTCCGGGACAGGGAATTCACCCCTCCACTTT.

This clonotype was seen repeatedly, ten times or more. The gene calls are TRBV20-1 and TRBJ2-1; D perhaps matches TRBD2 (6 bases). V was trimmed by 1 base and J by 2 bases, leaving 6 bases between them. This CDR3 spans 13 amino acids. Germline CDR1 and CDR2: DFQATT and SNEGSKA (reference sequence). This chain's CDR3 is CSARGEAYNEQFF. The CDR3 DNA is TGCAGTGCTAGAGGGGAGGCCTACAATGAGCAGTTCTTC.

In regard to this clonotype: A much bigger clone sits one base away, suggesting this may be a read error. The chain joins TRBV30 to TRBJ1-1, with D possibly TRBD1 on 5 matching bases. V was shortened by 2 bases and J by 5 bases, with 12 bases between the two germline ends. This CDR3 contains 13 residues. The germline CDR1 and CDR2 sequences are GTSNPN and SVGIG (reference sequence). CDR3 region: CAWSRGAGTEAFF. The CDR3, as DNA: TGTGCCTGGAGTAGGGGCGCAGGGACTGAAGCTTTCTTT.

This clonotype was seen at least ten times. V and J are TRBV13 and TRBJ2-5, with 11 bases identical to TRBD2. Germline V CDR1 and CDR2: PRHDT, FYEKMQ (reference sequence). V gave up 0 bases and J gave up 6 bases; unmatched junction bases: 9. This CDR3 has 17 amino acids. CDR3 sequence (DNA): TGTGCCAGCAGCTTAGGCAAGACTAGCGGGATTGGAAAGACCCAGTACTTC. Amino acids: CASSLGKTSGIGKTQYF.

V and J are TRBV7-9 and TRBJ1-1; no clear D gene. This CDR3 is 13 amino acids long. Germline CDR1 SEHNR, CDR2 FQNEAQ (reference sequence). Between the trimmed V and J ends, which lost 7 bases and 2 bases, there was a span of 11 bases. The CDR3 is CASTLDGNTEAFF. CDR3 nucleotide sequence: TGTGCCAGCACTCTAGACGGCAACACTGAAGCTTTCTTT.

There are many counts of this clonotype. The rearrangement joins TRBV20-1 to TRBJ2-7, with 8 nucleotides matching TRBD1. Germline lookup yields CDR1 DFQATT and CDR2 SNEGSKA (reference sequence). V shed 6 bases and J 3 bases; nucleotides not matched to a gene: 7. The CDR3 is 13 amino acids. The CDR3: CSAGPTGDYEQYF. CDR3 sequence (DNA): TGCAGTGCAGGCCCGACAGGGGACTACGAGCAGTACTTC.

This clonotype showed up just a few times. The chain is built from TRBV28 and TRBJ2-1; D might be TRBD2 (6 bases). CDR3 size: 13 residues. Trimming shortened V by 7 bases and J by 3 bases, and 10 bases separated the two germline ends. Germline CDR1 and CDR2: MDHEN and SYDVKM. DNA for the CDR3: TGTGCCAGCACAACCGGGGGCTACAATGAGCAGTTCTTC. This codes for CASTTGGYNEQFF.

This clonotype was observed many times. The chain is built from TRBV11-3 and TRBJ1-1; 10 bases are shared with TRBD1. Germline V CDR1 and CDR2: SGHNT, YENEEA. Trimming removed 2 bases from V and 0 bases from J; junction bases left unmatched: 12. The CDR3 has 19 amino acids. The CDR3 loop is CASSLLASGQGSLNTEAFF. In DNA, the CDR3 is TGTGCCAGCAGCTTATTGGCCTCGGGACAGGGGAGTTTGAACACTGAAGCTTTCTTT.

The chain is built from TRBV3-1 and TRBJ2-1, with 7 bases lining up with TRBD2. The CDR3 sequence is 16 residues long. V was clipped by 5 bases and J by 6 bases; unmatched bases: 13. The germline gives CDR1 LGHDT, CDR2 YNNKEL (reference sequence). The CDR3 bases are TGTGCCAGCAGCTCCGAGTCTAGCGGACCAGTCAATGAGCAGTTCTTC. Translating it yields CASSSESSGPVNEQFF.

This clonotype has at least ten counts. J is TRBJ2-7 and V is TRBV13; weak D call: TRBD2 (6 bases). V was shortened by 5 bases and J by 4 bases, with 18 bases between the two germline ends. CDR1 and CDR2 (germline): PRHDT, FYEKMQ (reference sequence). The CDR3 totals 15 residues. In nucleotides, the CDR3 is TGTGCCAGCAGCGGGGGGACTTCCGCCTCATACGAGCAGTACTTC. This codes for CASSGGTSASYEQYF.

This sequence joins TRBV6-2 or TRBV6-3 and TRBJ2-7, with 8 positions matching TRBD1. J was trimmed by 3 bases and V by 2 bases; bases with no gene match: 3. The CDR3 loop spans 14 amino acids. CDR1 is MNHEY, CDR2 SVGEGT, per germline. The CDR3 DNA reads as TGTGCCAGCAGTTACAGGGGACAGGACTACGAGCAGTACTTC. Translating it yields CASSYRGQDYEQYF.